This TCR beta chain was identified during a study of shared clonotypes between healthy human individuals. Data came from immunoSEQ multiplex PCR; TCRdb stores just in-frame clones and leaves some out. The table includes millions of clones, over 90% detected once. V gave up 1 base and J gave up 0 bases, with 16 bases separating them. The germline gives CDR1 SGHVS, CDR2 FQNEAQ. This CDR3 region has 18 residues. This clone was counted once. V is TRBV7-8 and J is TRBJ1-3, with D hard to call. The sample was naive CD4+ T cells from PBMCs. Subset of the sample: CD45RA+ positively selected. The sequence came from a man aged 18 to 30 in good health. Some clones in this sample may be carry-over from other donors' samples. In DNA form, the CDR3 reads TGTGCCAGCAGCTTAGATGTCGGCAGGCCACGCTCTGGAAACACCATATATTTT. Its protein product is CASSLDVGRPRSGNTIYF.